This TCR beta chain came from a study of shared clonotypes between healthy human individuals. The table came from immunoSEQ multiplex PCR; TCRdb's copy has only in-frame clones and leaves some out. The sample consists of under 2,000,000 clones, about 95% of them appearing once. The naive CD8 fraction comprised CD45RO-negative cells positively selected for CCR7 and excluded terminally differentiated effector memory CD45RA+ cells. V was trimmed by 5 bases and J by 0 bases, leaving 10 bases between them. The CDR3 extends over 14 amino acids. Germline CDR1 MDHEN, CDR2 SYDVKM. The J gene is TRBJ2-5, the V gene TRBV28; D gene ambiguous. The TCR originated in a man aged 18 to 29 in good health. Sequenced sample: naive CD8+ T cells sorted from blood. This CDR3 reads CASSPYTNQETQYF. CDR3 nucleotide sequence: TGTGCCAGCAGTCCCTACACAAACCAAGAGACCCAGTACTTC.